This T cell receptor beta chain was obtained from a study of T cell repertoires in cytomegalovirus infection. Across the whole study: Public TCR beta signatures marked donors with CMV infection and the matching HLA. Study-wide points: CMV carriers having the relevant HLA were flagged by cumulative public TCR beta family frequency. Dominating the ex vivo response were HLA-C-restricted CMV-specific TCR beta clonotypes.

This clonotype occurred a few times. Its antigen is currently unknown. TCRdb processed the reads anew with MiXCR; each CDR3 protein has one entry. The sample consists of about 310,000 distinct CDR3 sequences, approximately 25% of them appearing once. This CDR3 spans 13 amino acids. V shed 10 bases and J shed 0 bases, with 12 bases lying between them. The germline gives CDR1 SNHLY, CDR2 FYNNEI. Sequencing used cultured PBMCs, obtained from culture after CMV antigen stimulation. The chain combines TRBV2 with TRBJ1-1; possibly TRBD1 for D (6 bases). The receptor was derived from a human donor in good health (CMV status not recorded). Some clones in this sample may be carry-over from other donors' samples. The CDR3 DNA is TGTGCCACCAGGGGTGGCATGAACACTGAAGCTTTCTTT. Its protein product is CATRGGMNTEAFF. The whole variable domain, filled in from reference TRBV2 and TRBJ1-1, reads EPEVTQTPSHQVTQMGQEVILRCVPISNHLYFYWYRQILGQKVEFLVSFYNNEISEKSEIFDDQFSVERPDGSNFTLKIRSTKLEDSAMYFCATRGGMNTEAFFGQGTRLTVV.